This is a list of T cell receptor beta chains from one sample in a study of OX40 agonist ivuxolimab in advanced cancers. Clones were read by immunoSEQ multiplex PCR, and TCRdb kept only the in-frame ones, dropping some. The sample contains tens of thousands of clones, roughly 87% of which appear only once. The sequencing used CD4+ or CD8+ T cells sorted from blood, collected in a trial of the OX40 agonist ivuxolimab. Source of these receptors: an adult with an advanced solid tumor such as melanoma, head and neck, liver or kidney cancer. Each CDR3 is given with its conserved first and last residue. The order of the fields is D gene, J gene, clone size, V gene, CDR3 protein, CDR3 DNA. The D gene is left open where the match is weak. Size is stated for part of the rows, as once, few or many counts, or as a class when the clone is expanded.

D: TRBD1
J: TRBJ1-1
size: .
V: TRBV6-6
CDR3: CASSYRTGGRMTEAFF
DNA: TGTGCCAGCAGTTACCGGACAGGGGGTAGGATGACTGAAGCTTTCTTT

D: .
J: TRBJ2-1
size: .
V: TRBV6-5
CDR3: CASKAGTYYNEQFF
DNA: TGTGCCAGCAAGGCAGGGACTTACTACAATGAGCAGTTCTTC

D: .
J: TRBJ2-7
size: .
V: TRBV7-9
CDR3: CASSFLRETYEQYF
DNA: TGTGCCAGCAGCTTCCTCCGGGAGACATACGAGCAGTACTTC

D: .
J: TRBJ1-2
size: .
V: TRBV18
CDR3: CASSPSGNYGYTF
DNA: TGTGCCAGCTCACCCTCAGGAAACTATGGCTACACCTTC

D: TRBD1
J: TRBJ1-6
size: .
V: TRBV30
CDR3: CAWVYSGQGKRDNSPLHF
DNA: TGTGCCTGGGTGTACTCGGGACAGGGGAAAAGAGATAATTCACCCCTCCACTTT

D: .
J: TRBJ1-1
size: .
V: TRBV21-1
CDR3: CASPLRTGTNDTEAFF
DNA: TGTGCCAGCCCCCTTAGGACAGGGACCAATGACACTGAAGCTTTCTTT

D: .
J: TRBJ2-2
size: .
V: TRBV19
CDR3: CASSPGGYGTGELFF
DNA: TGTGCCAGTAGCCCGGGTGGCTACGGCACCGGGGAGCTGTTTTTT

D: .
J: TRBJ1-2
size: .
V: TRBV7-9
CDR3: CASSLSQGENYGYTF
DNA: TGTGCCAGCAGCTTATCTCAGGGAGAAAACTATGGCTACACCTTC

D: TRBD1
J: TRBJ1-5
size: .
V: TRBV6-5
CDR3: CASSSPGGPQHF
DNA: TGTGCCAGCAGTTCTCCAGGGGGGCCCCAGCATTTT

D: .
J: TRBJ2-7
size: .
V: TRBV5-6
CDR3: CASSGGTGSSYEQYF
DNA: TGTGCCAGCAGCGGGGGGACTGGAAGCTCCTACGAGCAGTACTTC

D: .
J: TRBJ2-7
size: .
V: TRBV6-1
CDR3: CASSAPGLHYEQYF
DNA: TGTGCCAGCAGTGCACCGGGACTCCACTACGAGCAGTACTTC

D: .
J: TRBJ2-2
size: .
V: TRBV7-2
CDR3: CASSLEVRENTGELFF
DNA: TGTGCCAGCAGCTTAGAAGTTCGGGAGAACACCGGGGAGCTGTTTTTT

D: .
J: TRBJ1-1
size: .
V: TRBV4-2
CDR3: CASSYELNTEAFF
DNA: TGTGCCAGCAGCTATGAGTTGAACACTGAAGCTTTCTTT

D: .
J: TRBJ2-2
size: .
V: TRBV4-1
CDR3: CASSQGVPQGGELFF
DNA: TGCGCCAGCAGCCAAGGGGTCCCTCAGGGCGGGGAGCTGTTTTTT

D: .
J: TRBJ1-1
size: .
V: TRBV6-1
CDR3: CASSELWGGTEAFF
DNA: TGTGCCAGCAGCGAACTATGGGGGGGCACTGAAGCTTTCTTT

D: .
J: TRBJ2-1
size: .
V: TRBV25-1
CDR3: CASSEYATGDGGHNEQFF
DNA: TGTGCCAGCAGTGAATATGCCACAGGGGATGGGGGGCACAATGAGCAGTTCTTC

D: TRBD1
J: TRBJ1-4
size: .
V: TRBV10-3
CDR3: CAISVVPGQGVNEKLFF
DNA: TGTGCCATCAGTGTCGTCCCGGGACAGGGCGTTAATGAAAAACTGTTTTTT

D: TRBD2
J: TRBJ2-5
size: .
V: TRBV4-3
CDR3: CASSQRAGGEKETQYF
DNA: TGCGCCAGCAGCCAACGGGCGGGGGGCGAGAAAGAGACCCAGTACTTC

D: .
J: TRBJ1-5
size: .
V: TRBV19
CDR3: CASSISHDSFYSNQPQHF
DNA: TGTGCCAGTAGTATTTCCCATGACAGCTTTTATAGCAATCAGCCCCAGCATTTT

D: TRBD1
J: TRBJ2-1
size: .
V: TRBV11-2
CDR3: CASSLGQAAEQFF
DNA: TGTGCCAGCAGCTTGGGACAGGCGGCTGAGCAGTTCTTC

D: .
J: TRBJ1-1
size: .
V: TRBV5-6
CDR3: CASSFRGTEAFF
DNA: TGTGCCAGCAGCTTTAGGGGGACTGAAGCTTTCTTT

D: .
J: TRBJ2-3
size: .
V: TRBV6-1
CDR3: CASSDWGLADTQYF
DNA: TGTGCCAGCAGTGATTGGGGGCTCGCAGATACGCAGTATTTT

D: TRBD1
J: TRBJ2-7
size: .
V: TRBV2
CDR3: CASSFGTGNYEQYF
DNA: TGTGCCAGCAGTTTCGGGACAGGGAACTACGAGCAGTACTTC

D: .
J: TRBJ2-7
size: .
V: TRBV28
CDR3: CASSLLRQVPYEQYF
DNA: TGTGCCAGCAGTTTGCTCCGACAGGTACCCTACGAGCAGTACTTC

D: .
J: TRBJ2-7
size: .
V: TRBV7-2
CDR3: CASSSPPTYEQYF
DNA: TGTGCCAGCAGCTCTCCGCCTACCTACGAGCAGTACTTC

D: TRBD1
J: TRBJ2-5
size: .
V: TRBV18
CDR3: CASSTGTGVETQYF
DNA: TGTGCCAGCTCAACCGGGACAGGGGTAGAGACCCAGTACTTC

D: .
J: TRBJ2-2
size: .
V: TRBV14
CDR3: CASSQEELGELFF
DNA: TGTGCCAGCAGCCAAGAGGAACTCGGGGAGCTGTTTTTT

D: TRBD2
J: TRBJ2-4
size: .
V: TRBV6-7
CDR3: CASSSGTSGTGAKNIQYF
DNA: TGTGCCAGCAGCTCCGGGACTAGCGGGACCGGGGCCAAAAACATTCAGTACTTC

D: .
J: TRBJ2-7
size: .
V: TRBV6-1
CDR3: CASSQERTYEQYF
DNA: TGTGCCAGCAGCCAGGAGAGAACCTACGAGCAGTACTTC

D: .
J: TRBJ1-1
size: .
V: TRBV6-1
CDR3: CASRTTVNTEAFF
DNA: TGTGCCAGCAGGACGACTGTGAACACTGAAGCTTTCTTT

D: .
J: TRBJ2-7
size: once
V: TRBV6-6
CDR3: CASLPGARDEQYF
DNA: TGTGCCAGCCTCCCCGGGGCCAGAGACGAGCAGTACTTC

D: TRBD2
J: TRBJ2-4
size: .
V: TRBV7-3
CDR3: CASSLTGLTSGRYENIQYF
DNA: TGTGCCAGCAGCTTAACGGGTTTAACTAGCGGGAGATATGAAAACATTCAGTACTTC

D: TRBD2
J: TRBJ2-3
size: .
V: TRBV6-5
CDR3: CASSTGLASTDTQYF
DNA: TGTGCCAGCAGTACGGGACTAGCGAGCACAGATACGCAGTATTTT

D: .
J: TRBJ1-5
size: .
V: TRBV4-1
CDR3: CASSQEFGGADQPQHF
DNA: TGCGCCAGCAGCCAAGAATTCGGGGGGGCTGATCAGCCCCAGCATTTT

D: TRBD2
J: TRBJ2-2
size: .
V: TRBV11-3
CDR3: CASSLAAANTGELFF
DNA: TGTGCCAGCAGTCTAGCGGCGGCGAACACCGGGGAGCTGTTTTTT

D: .
J: TRBJ2-1
size: .
V: TRBV18
CDR3: CASSQDRQNEQFF
DNA: TGTGCCAGCTCACAAGACAGACAAAATGAGCAGTTCTTC

D: .
J: TRBJ2-2
size: few
V: TRBV9
CDR3: CASSVASMIGELFF
DNA: TGTGCCAGCAGCGTAGCTAGTATGATCGGGGAGCTGTTTTTT

D: TRBD1
J: TRBJ2-3
size: .
V: TRBV7-9
CDR3: CASSLGQEGTDTQYF
DNA: TGTGCCAGCAGCTTGGGACAGGAGGGTACAGATACGCAGTATTTT

D: .
J: TRBJ2-1
size: .
V: TRBV6-6
CDR3: CASSYPNGEQFF
DNA: TGTGCCAGCAGTTACCCCAACGGGGAGCAGTTCTTC

D: .
J: TRBJ1-1
size: .
V: TRBV9
CDR3: CASSVAGGKNTEAFF
DNA: TGTGCCAGCAGCGTAGCTGGGGGGAAGAACACTGAAGCTTTCTTT

D: .
J: TRBJ1-5
size: .
V: TRBV19
CDR3: CASSPFGGLGHQPQHF
DNA: TGTGCCAGTAGCCCCTTCGGGGGATTGGGACATCAGCCCCAGCATTTT

D: .
J: TRBJ1-2
size: .
V: TRBV5-8
CDR3: CASNDGFYGYTF
DNA: TGTGCCAGCAACGACGGGTTCTATGGCTACACCTTC

D: TRBD2
J: TRBJ2-5
size: .
V: TRBV7-7
CDR3: CASSSGVDLQETQYF
DNA: TGTGCTAGCAGTAGCGGGGTAGACCTTCAAGAGACCCAGTACTTC

D: .
J: TRBJ1-1
size: .
V: TRBV18
CDR3: CASSPPGRANTEAFF
DNA: TGTGCCAGCTCACCACCGGGAAGAGCAAACACTGAAGCTTTCTTT

D: .
J: TRBJ2-7
size: once
V: TRBV2
CDR3: CASSGTYEQYF
DNA: TGTGCCAGCAGCGGTACCTACGAGCAGTACTTC

D: TRBD1
J: TRBJ1-4
size: once
V: TRBV7-2
CDR3: CASSPYGTGGEKLFF
DNA: TGTGCCAGCAGCCCCTACGGGACAGGGGGCGAAAAACTGTTTTTT

D: .
J: TRBJ2-6
size: .
V: TRBV7-2
CDR3: CASSFLGANVLTF
DNA: TGTGCCAGCAGCTTTCTTGGGGCCAACGTCCTGACTTTC

D: .
J: TRBJ2-2
size: .
V: TRBV9
CDR3: CASSVAIGGYTGELFF
DNA: TGTGCCAGCAGCGTAGCTATTGGGGGATACACCGGGGAGCTGTTTTTT

D: TRBD1
J: TRBJ1-4
size: .
V: TRBV5-4
CDR3: CASSSGGQGGGEKLFF
DNA: TGTGCCAGCAGCTCGGGAGGACAGGGGGGTGGCGAAAAACTGTTTTTT

D: TRBD2
J: TRBJ2-7
size: .
V: TRBV15
CDR3: CATSSLRVLRGGYSYEQYF
DNA: TGTGCCACCAGCAGTTTACGGGTACTGCGGGGGGGTTACTCCTACGAGCAGTACTTC

D: TRBD2
J: TRBJ2-7
size: .
V: TRBV5-1
CDR3: CASSFGTSGNYEQYF
DNA: TGCGCCAGCAGCTTCGGGACTAGCGGGAACTACGAGCAGTACTTC

D: TRBD2
J: TRBJ2-1
size: once
V: TRBV28
CDR3: CASSPAGDGHNEQFF
DNA: TGTGCCAGCAGTCCAGCGGGAGATGGGCACAATGAGCAGTTCTTC

D: .
J: TRBJ2-3
size: .
V: TRBV9
CDR3: CASSVRGGQDTQYF
DNA: TGTGCCAGCAGCGTGAGGGGGGGCCAGGATACGCAGTATTTT